What follows are 8 T cell receptor beta chains derived from one specimen sequenced in a study of T cells in Graves' hyperthyroidism and ophthalmopathy. The investigators amplified TCR beta CDR3 regions from RNA transcripts. HTBI primers were the set used in a first-round RT-PCR of the TCR CDR3. MiXCR, run by TCRdb on the multiplex PCR reads, gives a single entry per CDR3 protein. Among 650,000 to 850,000 distinct CDR3 sequences listed, 18% were seen once. The source material was blood. Every receptor here comes from a woman between 50 and 59 years old with Graves' hyperthyroidism that later progressed to Graves' ophthalmopathy.

This clonotype was detected a few times. The V call is TRBV27, the J call TRBJ1-5; D gene ambiguous. Trimming left V 2 bases short and J 0 bases short, with 14 bases between. CDR3 size: 17 residues. CDR1 and CDR2 (germline): MNHEY, SMNVEV (reference sequence). The CDR3 region has the DNA TGTGCCAGCAGTTTACTCTTCGACACCAATAGCAATCAGCCCCAGCATTTT. Translation gives CASSLLFDTNSNQPQHF.

This chain joins TRBV6-1 and TRBJ2-5; no firm D call. Germline CDR1 MNHNS, CDR2 SASEGT. CDR3 length: 14 amino acids. The ends were cut back, 5 bases at V and 4 bases at J, with 14 bases in the middle. The CDR3 protein is CASSRTRPGETQYF. The DNA for the CDR3 is TGTGCCAGCAGTCGAACAAGGCCGGGAGAGACCCAGTACTTC.

This chain uses TRBV11-2 with TRBJ1-6; unclear D gene. Trimming took off 5 bases at V and 7 bases at J, with 12 bases between the two ends. Germline V lookup: CDR1 SGHAT, CDR2 FQNNGV. This CDR3 comprises 14 residues. CDR3 region: CASSVLNQNSPLHF. Written as DNA, the CDR3 is TGTGCCAGCAGCGTACTCAACCAAAATTCACCCCTCCACTTT.

The gene calls are TRBV2 and TRBJ1-6; tentatively, D is TRBD1 (6 bases). Trimming took 5 bases from V and 8 from J, leaving 10 bases between them. Per germline, CDR1 SNHLY and CDR2 FYNNEI. This CDR3 has 13 residues. The CDR3 region has the DNA TGTGCCAGCAGTCACAGGGAGGATTCACCCCTCCACTTT. It encodes CASSHREDSPLHF.

This clonotype has at least ten counts. The chain employs TRBV5-1 and TRBJ2-7; possibly TRBD1 for D (5 bases). The length of the CDR3 is 15 residues. V lost 1 base to trimming and J lost 0 bases, with 11 bases between them. The germline gives CDR1 SGHRS, CDR2 YFSETQ. The CDR3 bases are TGCGCCAGCAGCTTGACAGGAAAAAGCTCCTACGAGCAGTACTTC. This sequence encodes CASSLTGKSSYEQYF.

Points on this clonotype: Sequence at one end of the junction differs from germline and may be a read error. The V call is TRBV6-1, the J call TRBJ1-1; D may be TRBD1 (5 bases). Germline V lookup: CDR1 MNHNS, CDR2 SASEGT. CDR3 length: 15 residues. The CDR3 region has the DNA TGTGCCGGCAGCGCACCCTTACGGGGCAAGACTGAAGCTTTCTTT. Translating it yields CAGSAPLRGKTEAFF.

In its sample, this clonotype was seen a few times. V usage is TRBV27 and J usage is TRBJ1-5; D perhaps matches TRBD1 (5 bases). The V and J ends lost 3 bases and 6 bases respectively, with 12 bases between them. The CDR3 is 14 residues long. Germline V lookup: CDR1 MNHEY, CDR2 SMNVEV (reference sequence). Written as DNA, the CDR3 is TGTGCCAGCAGTTTCGGGGGTATGGGTCAGCCCCAGCATTTT. It codes for CASSFGGMGQPQHF.

In this sample, this clonotype turned up a few times. A much larger clone lies one base from this, so it may be a read error. This chain links TRBV24-1 with TRBJ2-5; D is uncertain. This CDR3 spans 11 amino acids. Germline CDR1 is KGHDR and CDR2 is SFDVKD. V shed 7 bases and J shed 2 bases, with 4 bases lying between them. CDR3 nucleotides: TGTGCCACCAGCCAACAAGAGACCCAGTACTTC. Translation gives CATSQQETQYF.